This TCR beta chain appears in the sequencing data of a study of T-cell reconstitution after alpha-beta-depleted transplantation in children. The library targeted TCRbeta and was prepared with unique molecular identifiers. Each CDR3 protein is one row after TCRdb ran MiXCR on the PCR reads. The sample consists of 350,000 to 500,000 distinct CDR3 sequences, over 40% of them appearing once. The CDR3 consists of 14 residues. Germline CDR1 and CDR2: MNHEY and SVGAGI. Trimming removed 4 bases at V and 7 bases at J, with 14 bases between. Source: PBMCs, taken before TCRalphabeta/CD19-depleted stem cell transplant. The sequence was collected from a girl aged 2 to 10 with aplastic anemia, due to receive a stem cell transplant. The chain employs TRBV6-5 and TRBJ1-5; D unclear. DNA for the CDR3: TGTGCCAGCAGTTCCGGTGACTCCAGGCAGCCCCAGCATTTT. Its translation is CASSSGDSRQPQHF.